This T cell receptor (beta chain) was retrieved from a study of T cell responses to AZD1222 COVID-19 vaccine. Study-wide points: Donors in the cohort were predominantly white British and more often female, and clonal diversity was possibly underestimated.

Profiling relied on immunoSEQ multiplex PCR, and the TCRdb table lists in-frame clones only, not all of them. The data contain some 100,000 clones, under 90% of them seen just once; the ten biggest clones take up 9.5% to 13%. Germline V gives CDR1 SGHRS, CDR2 YFSETQ. Trimming stripped 4 bases from V and 4 bases from J, with 6 bases between. This CDR3 is built from 12 residues. As for this clone: Antigen unknown.

Source: peripheral blood, taken on day 0 of AZD1222 vaccination. This TCR came from an adult in good health. The V and J genes are TRBV5-1 and TRBJ2-1; unclear D gene. The CDR3, as DNA: TGCGCCAGCAGCCCCCTTTACAATGAGCAGTTCTTC. This gives the protein CASSPLYNEQFF.